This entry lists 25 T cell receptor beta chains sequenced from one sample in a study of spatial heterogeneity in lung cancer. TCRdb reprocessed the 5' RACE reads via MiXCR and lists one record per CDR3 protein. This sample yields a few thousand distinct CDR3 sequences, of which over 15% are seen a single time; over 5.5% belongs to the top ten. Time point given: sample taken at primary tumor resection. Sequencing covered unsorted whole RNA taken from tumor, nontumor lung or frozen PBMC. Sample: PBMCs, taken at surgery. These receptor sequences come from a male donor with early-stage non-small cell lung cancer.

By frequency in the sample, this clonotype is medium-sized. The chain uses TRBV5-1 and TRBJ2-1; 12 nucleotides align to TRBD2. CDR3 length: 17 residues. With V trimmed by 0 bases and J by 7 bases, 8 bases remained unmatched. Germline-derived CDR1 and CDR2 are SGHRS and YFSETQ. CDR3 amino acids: CASSLASLAGGENEQFF. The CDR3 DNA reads TGCGCCAGCAGCTTGGCGTCACTAGCGGGGGGCGAGAATGAGCAGTTCTTC.

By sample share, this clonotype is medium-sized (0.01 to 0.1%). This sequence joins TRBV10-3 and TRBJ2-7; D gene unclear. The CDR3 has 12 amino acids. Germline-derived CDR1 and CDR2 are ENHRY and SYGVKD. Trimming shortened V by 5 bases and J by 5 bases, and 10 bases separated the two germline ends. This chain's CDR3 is CAISLRNNEQYF. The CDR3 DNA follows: TGTGCCATCAGTTTACGGAACAACGAGCAGTACTTC.

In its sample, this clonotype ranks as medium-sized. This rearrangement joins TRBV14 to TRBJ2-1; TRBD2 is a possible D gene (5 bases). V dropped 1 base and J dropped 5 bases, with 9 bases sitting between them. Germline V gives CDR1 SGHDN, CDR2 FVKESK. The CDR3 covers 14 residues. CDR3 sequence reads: CASSQASTDNEQFF. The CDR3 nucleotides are TGTGCCAGCAGCCAAGCTAGCACCGACAATGAGCAGTTCTTC.

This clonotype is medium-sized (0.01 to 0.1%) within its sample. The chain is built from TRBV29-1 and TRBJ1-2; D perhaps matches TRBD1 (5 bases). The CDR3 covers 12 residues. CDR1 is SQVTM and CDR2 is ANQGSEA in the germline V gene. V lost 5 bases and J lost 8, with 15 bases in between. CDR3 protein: CSVLFREIGYTF. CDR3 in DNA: TGCAGCGTTCTTTTCAGGGAGATCGGCTACACCTTC.

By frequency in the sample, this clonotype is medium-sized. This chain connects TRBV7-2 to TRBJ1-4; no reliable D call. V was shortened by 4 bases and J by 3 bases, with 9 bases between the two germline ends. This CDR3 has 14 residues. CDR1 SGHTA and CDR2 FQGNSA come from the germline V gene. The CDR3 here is CASSSLDPNEKLFF. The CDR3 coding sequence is TGTGCCAGCAGCTCTCTGGACCCTAATGAAAAACTGTTTTTT.

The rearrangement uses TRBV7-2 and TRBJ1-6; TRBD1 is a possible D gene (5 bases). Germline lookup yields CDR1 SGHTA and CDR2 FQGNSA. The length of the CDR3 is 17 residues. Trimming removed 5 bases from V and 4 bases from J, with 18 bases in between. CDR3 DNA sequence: TGTGCCAGCAGCCAAATTCAAGGGGCAGAGTATAATTCACCCCTCCACTTT. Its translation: CASSQIQGAEYNSPLHF.

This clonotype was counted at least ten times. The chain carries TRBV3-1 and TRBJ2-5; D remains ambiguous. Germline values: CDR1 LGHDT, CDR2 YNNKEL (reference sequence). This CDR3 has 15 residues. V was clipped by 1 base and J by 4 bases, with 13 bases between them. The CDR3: CASSQGSLRGETQYF. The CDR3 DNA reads TGTGCCAGCAGCCAAGGTAGCCTCCGCGGAGAGACCCAGTACTTC.

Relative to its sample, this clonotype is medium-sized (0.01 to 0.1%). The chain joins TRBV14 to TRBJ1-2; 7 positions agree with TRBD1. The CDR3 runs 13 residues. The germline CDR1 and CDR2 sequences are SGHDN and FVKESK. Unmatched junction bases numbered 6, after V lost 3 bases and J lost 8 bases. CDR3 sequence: CASSHHRGLGYTF. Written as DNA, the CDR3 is TGTGCCAGCAGCCACCATAGGGGGCTCGGCTACACCTTC.

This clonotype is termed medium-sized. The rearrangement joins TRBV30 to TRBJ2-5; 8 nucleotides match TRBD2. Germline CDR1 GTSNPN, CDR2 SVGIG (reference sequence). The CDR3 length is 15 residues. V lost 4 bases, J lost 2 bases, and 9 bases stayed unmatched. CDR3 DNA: TGTGCCTGGACAAAGCCGGGGACTAGGCAAGAGACCCAGTACTTC. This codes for CAWTKPGTRQETQYF.

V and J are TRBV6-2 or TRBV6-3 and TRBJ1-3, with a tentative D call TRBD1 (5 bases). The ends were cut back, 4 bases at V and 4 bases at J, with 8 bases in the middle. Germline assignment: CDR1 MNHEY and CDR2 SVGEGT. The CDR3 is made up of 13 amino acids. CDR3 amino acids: CASSSGTGNTIYF. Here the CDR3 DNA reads TGTGCCAGCAGTTCCGGGACGGGAAACACCATATATTTT.

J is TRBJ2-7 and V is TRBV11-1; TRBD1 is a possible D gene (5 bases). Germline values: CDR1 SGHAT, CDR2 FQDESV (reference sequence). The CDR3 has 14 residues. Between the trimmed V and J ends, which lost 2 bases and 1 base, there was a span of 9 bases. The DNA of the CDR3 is TGTGCCAGCAGCTTAATGGCAGGGTCCTACGAGCAGTACTTC. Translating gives CASSLMAGSYEQYF.

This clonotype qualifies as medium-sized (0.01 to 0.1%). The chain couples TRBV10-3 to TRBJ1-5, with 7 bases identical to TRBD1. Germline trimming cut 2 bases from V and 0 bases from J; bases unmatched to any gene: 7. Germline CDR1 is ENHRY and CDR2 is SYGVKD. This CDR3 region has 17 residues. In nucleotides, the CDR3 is TGTGCCATCAGTGAGGGGACAGCGAGTATTAGCAATCAGCCCCAGCATTTT. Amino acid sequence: CAISEGTASISNQPQHF.

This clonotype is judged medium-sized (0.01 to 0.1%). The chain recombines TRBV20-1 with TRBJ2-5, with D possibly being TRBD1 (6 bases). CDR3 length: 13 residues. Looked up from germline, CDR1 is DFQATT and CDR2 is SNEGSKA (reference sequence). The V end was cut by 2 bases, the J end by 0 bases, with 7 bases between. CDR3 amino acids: CSARRQDQETQYF. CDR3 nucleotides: TGCAGTGCTAGACGACAGGACCAAGAGACCCAGTACTTC.

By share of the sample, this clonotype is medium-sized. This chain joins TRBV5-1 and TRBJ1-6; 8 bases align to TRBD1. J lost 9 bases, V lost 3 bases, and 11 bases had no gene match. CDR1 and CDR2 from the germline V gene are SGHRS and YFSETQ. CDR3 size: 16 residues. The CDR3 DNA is TGCGCCAGCAGCTCGTCCCCAGGACAGGGTGGTTCACCCCTCCACTTT. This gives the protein CASSSSPGQGGSPLHF.

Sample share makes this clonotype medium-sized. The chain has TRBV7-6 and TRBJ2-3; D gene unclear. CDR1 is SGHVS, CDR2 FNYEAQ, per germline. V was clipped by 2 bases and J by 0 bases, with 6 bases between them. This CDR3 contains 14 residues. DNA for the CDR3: TGTGCCAGCAGCTTACTCCCTAGCACAGATACGCAGTATTTT. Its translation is CASSLLPSTDTQYF. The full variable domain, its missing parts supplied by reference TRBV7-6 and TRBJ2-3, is GAGVSQSPRYKVTKRGQDVALRCDPISGHVSLYWYRQALGQGPEFLTYFNYEAQQDKSGLPNDRFSAERPEGSISTLTIQRTEQRDSAMYRCASSLLPSTDTQYFGPGTRLTVL.

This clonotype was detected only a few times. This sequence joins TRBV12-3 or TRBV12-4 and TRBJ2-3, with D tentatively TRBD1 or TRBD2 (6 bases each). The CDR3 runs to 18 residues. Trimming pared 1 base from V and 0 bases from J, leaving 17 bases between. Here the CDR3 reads CASSLVLGGATSTDTQYF. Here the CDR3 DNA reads TGTGCCAGCAGTTTAGTGTTGGGGGGCGCTACTAGCACAGATACGCAGTATTTT.

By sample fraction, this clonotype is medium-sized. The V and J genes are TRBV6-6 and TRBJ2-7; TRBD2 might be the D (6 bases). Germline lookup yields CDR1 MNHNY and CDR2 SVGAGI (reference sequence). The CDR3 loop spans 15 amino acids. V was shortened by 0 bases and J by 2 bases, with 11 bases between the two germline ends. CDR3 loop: CASSYSEGPTYEQYF. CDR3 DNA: TGTGCCAGCAGTTACTCGGAGGGTCCGACCTACGAGCAGTACTTC.

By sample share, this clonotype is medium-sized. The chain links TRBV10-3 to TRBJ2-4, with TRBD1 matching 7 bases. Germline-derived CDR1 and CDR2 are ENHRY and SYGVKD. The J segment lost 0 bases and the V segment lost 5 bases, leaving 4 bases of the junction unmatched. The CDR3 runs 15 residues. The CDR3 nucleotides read TGTGCCATCAGTCCAGGGGGTGAAGCCAAAAACATTCAGTACTTC. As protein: CAISPGGEAKNIQYF.

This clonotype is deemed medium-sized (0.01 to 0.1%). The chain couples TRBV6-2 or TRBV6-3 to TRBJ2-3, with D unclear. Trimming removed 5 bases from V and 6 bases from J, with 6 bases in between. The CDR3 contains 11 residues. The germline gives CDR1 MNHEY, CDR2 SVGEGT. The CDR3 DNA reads TGTGCCAGCAGTCAAGCGGATACGCAGTATTTT. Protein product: CASSQADTQYF.

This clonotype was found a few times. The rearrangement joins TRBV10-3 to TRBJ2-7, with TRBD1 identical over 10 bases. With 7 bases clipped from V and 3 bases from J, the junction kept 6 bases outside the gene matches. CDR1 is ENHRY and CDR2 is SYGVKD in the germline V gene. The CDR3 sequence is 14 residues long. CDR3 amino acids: CAITEGDRGYEQYF. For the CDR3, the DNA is TGTGCCATCACCGAGGGGGACAGGGGCTACGAGCAGTACTTC.

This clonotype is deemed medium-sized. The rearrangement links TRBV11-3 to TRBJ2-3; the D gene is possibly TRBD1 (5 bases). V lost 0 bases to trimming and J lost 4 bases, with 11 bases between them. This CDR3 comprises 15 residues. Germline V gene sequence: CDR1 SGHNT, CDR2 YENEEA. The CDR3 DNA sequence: TGTGCCAGCAGCTTAGAGAGTACAGGTTCAGATACGCAGTATTTT. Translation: CASSLESTGSDTQYF.

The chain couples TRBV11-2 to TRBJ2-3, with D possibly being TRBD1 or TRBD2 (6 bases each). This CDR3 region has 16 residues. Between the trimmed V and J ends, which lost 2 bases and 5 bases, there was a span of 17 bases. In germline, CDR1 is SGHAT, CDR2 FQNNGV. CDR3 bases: TGTGCCAGCAGCTTATGGTCAAGGGGGGCGGGAGATACGCAGTATTTT. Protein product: CASSLWSRGAGDTQYF.

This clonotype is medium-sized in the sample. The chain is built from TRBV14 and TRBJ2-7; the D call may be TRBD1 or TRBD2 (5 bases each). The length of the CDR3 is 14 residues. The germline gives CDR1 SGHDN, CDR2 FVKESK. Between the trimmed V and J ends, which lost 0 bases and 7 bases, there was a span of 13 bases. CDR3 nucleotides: TGTGCCAGCAGCCAAGAGGTGGGGGTGAGGGAGCAGTACTTC. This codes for CASSQEVGVREQYF.

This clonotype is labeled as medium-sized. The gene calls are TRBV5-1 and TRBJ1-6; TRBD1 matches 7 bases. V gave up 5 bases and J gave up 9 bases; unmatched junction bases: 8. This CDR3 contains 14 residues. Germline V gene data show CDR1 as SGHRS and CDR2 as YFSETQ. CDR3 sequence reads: CASRSDRVASPLHF. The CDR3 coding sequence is TGCGCCAGCAGGTCCGACAGGGTGGCTTCACCCCTCCACTTT. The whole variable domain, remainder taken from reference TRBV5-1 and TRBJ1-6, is KAGVTQTPRYLIKTRGQQVTLSCSPISGHRSVSWYQQTPGQGLQFLFEYFSETQRNKGNFPGRFSGRQFSNSRSEMNVSTLELGDSALYLCASRSDRVASPLHFGNGTRLTVT.

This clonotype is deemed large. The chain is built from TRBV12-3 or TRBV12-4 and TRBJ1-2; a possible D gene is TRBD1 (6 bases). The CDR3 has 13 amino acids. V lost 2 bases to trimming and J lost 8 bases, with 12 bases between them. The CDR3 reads CASSLYREGGYTF. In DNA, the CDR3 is TGTGCCAGCAGTTTATACAGGGAGGGCGGCTACACCTTC.